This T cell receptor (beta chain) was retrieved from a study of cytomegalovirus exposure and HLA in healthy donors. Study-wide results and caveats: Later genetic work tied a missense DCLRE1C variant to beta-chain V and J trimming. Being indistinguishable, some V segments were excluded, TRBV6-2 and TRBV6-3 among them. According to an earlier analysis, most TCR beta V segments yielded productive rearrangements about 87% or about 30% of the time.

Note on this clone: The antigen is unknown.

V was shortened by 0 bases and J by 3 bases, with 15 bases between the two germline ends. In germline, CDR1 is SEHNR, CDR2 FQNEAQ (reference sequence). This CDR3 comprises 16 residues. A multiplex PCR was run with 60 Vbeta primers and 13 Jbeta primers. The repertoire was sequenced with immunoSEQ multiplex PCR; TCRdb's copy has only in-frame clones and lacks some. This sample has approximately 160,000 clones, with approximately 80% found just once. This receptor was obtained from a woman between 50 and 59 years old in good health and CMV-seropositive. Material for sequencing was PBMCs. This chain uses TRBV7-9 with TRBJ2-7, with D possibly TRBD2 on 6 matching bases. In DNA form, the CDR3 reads TGTGCCAGCAGCTTAGCTCGGGGGTTGAACGTCTACGAGCAGTACTTC. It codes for CASSLARGLNVYEQYF.